Listed below are T cell receptor beta chains from one sample, sequenced in a study of shared clonotypes between healthy human individuals. The repertoire was sequenced with immunoSEQ multiplex PCR; TCRdb's copy has only in-frame clones and lacks some. The sample has about 1.5 million clones, about 96% seen once. Sequences were obtained from naive CD4+ T cells sorted from blood. The receptors stem from a young man in good health. Each CDR3 is given with its conserved first and last residue. The order of the fields is J gene, V gene, D gene, CDR3 DNA, CDR3 protein. The D gene is left open where the match is weak.

j_gene: TRBJ2-1; v_gene: TRBV9; d_gene: .; CDR3nt: TGTGCCAGCAGCGTTAATTTCGGGCAAGACAATGAGCAGTTCTTC; CDR3aa: CASSVNFGQDNEQFF
j_gene: TRBJ2-7; v_gene: TRBV11-2; d_gene: TRBD2; CDR3nt: TGTGCCAGCAGCTTCGCAAGGACTAGCTCCGAGCAGTACTTC; CDR3aa: CASSFARTSSEQYF
j_gene: TRBJ2-1; v_gene: TRBV15; d_gene: .; CDR3nt: TGTGCCACCAGCAGAGGAACAAGCTCCTACAATGAGCAGTTCTTC; CDR3aa: CATSRGTSSYNEQFF
j_gene: TRBJ1-5; v_gene: TRBV19; d_gene: .; CDR3nt: TGTGCCACCGGGGACATGCTTAGCAATCAGCCCCAGCATTTT; CDR3aa: CATGDMLSNQPQHF
j_gene: TRBJ1-5; v_gene: TRBV5-6; d_gene: TRBD1; CDR3nt: TGTGCCAGCAGCTTGACAGGGGGCAATCAGCCCCAGCATTTT; CDR3aa: CASSLTGGNQPQHF
j_gene: TRBJ1-1; v_gene: TRBV29-1; d_gene: TRBD1; CDR3nt: TGCAGCGGGAACAGGGGGAACACTGAAGCTTTCTTT; CDR3aa: CSGNRGNTEAFF
j_gene: TRBJ2-3; v_gene: TRBV27; d_gene: .; CDR3nt: TGTGCCAGCAGTTTAAGGGACCGCACAGATACGCAGTATTTT; CDR3aa: CASSLRDRTDTQYF
j_gene: TRBJ1-1; v_gene: TRBV5-1; d_gene: TRBD1; CDR3nt: TGCGCCAGCAGCGCCGGGACAGTGTCTTGGAACACTGAAGCTTTCTTT; CDR3aa: CASSAGTVSWNTEAFF
j_gene: TRBJ2-2; v_gene: TRBV27; d_gene: TRBD2; CDR3nt: TGTGCCAGCAGTGGTTGGACGGGACTAGGGAGTGTCGGGGAGCTGTTTTTT; CDR3aa: CASSGWTGLGSVGELFF
j_gene: TRBJ2-7; v_gene: TRBV28; d_gene: .; CDR3nt: TGTGCCAGCAGTTTTCAACAGACCTACGAGCAGTACTTC; CDR3aa: CASSFQQTYEQYF
j_gene: TRBJ2-3; v_gene: TRBV5-6; d_gene: .; CDR3nt: TGTGCCAGCAGCTTGTCATTCAGCCTGGGCACAGATACGCAGTATTTT; CDR3aa: CASSLSFSLGTDTQYF